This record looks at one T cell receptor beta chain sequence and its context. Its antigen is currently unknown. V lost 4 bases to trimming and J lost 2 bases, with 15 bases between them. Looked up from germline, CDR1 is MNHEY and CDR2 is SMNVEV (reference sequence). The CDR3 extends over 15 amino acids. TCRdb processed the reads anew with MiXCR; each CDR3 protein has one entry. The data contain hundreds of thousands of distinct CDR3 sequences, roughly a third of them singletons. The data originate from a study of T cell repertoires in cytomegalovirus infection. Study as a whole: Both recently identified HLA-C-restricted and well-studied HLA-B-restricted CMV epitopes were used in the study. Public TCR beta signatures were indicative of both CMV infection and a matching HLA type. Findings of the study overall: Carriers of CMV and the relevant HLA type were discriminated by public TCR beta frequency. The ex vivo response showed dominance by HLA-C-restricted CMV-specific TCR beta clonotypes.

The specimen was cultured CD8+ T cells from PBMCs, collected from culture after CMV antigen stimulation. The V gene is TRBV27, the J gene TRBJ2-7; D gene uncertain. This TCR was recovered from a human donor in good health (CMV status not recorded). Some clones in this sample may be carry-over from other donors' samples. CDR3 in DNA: TGTGCCAGCAGTTCCCCCGACACCCCTCCCTACGAGCAGTACTTC. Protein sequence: CASSSPDTPPYEQYF.